This entry describes one T cell receptor beta chain. Its antigen remains undetermined. Qualities for individual bases were not recorded, and no much larger clone is one base off. This specimen belongs to a study of blood T cell repertoires in COVID-19 (dated by TCRdb to about 2020). About the full investigation: Collaborator samples came from the United States, Italy and Spain and covered acute and convalescent phases of COVID-19. The material from the prospective study consisted of cDNA or gDNA derived from T cells, B-cell-depleted T cells, or PBMCs. Subjects who had been exposed to COVID-19, were actively infected with it, or had recovered from it provided the deeply sampled blood TCRbeta repertoires that made up the dataset. A freely available public database, intended as a resource for researchers studying the immune response to SARS-CoV-2, is where the repertoires were released. The samples were drawn from two sources: the first 160 participants of the ongoing ImmuneRACE study, and fewer than 1,500 subjects contributed by 6 global collaborators. Sample metadata almost always included a de-identified subject ID, COVID-19 status, age in years and sex. Where available, HLA class I and class II types were obtained from metadata supplied by the sample provider rather than from assay-based typing.

The CDR3 measures 15 amino acids from cysteine to phenylalanine. The only DNA kept is the CDR3, 45 bases in frame from the first base. At the junction V is shortened by 3 bases and J by 7 bases, with 17 bases in between. Sequences KGHSH (CDR1) and LQKENI (CDR2) are obtained from the germline V gene. The immunoSEQ Assay, a bias-controlled multiplex PCR, was used to amplify TCRbeta CDR3 regions from genomic DNA. Turning to the authors' computational methods: Within the assay, amplification of reference gene primers was used to estimate how many nucleated cells each sample contained. Sequence reads were collapsed and filtered to measure the absolute abundance of every unique TCRbeta CDR3 rearrangement. For each sample, productive Simpson clonality was calculated as the square root of Simpson's diversity index across productive rearrangements. What TCRdb holds here is the immuneACCESS table cut down to in-frame rearrangements. Part of the clones is not present; checked against another copy, under half of the missing clones reflect an unresolved V gene, and the others are unexplained. Clone size and V and J calls were adopted from that table, with D and trimming inferred from the DNA. The sample has about 220,000 clones on record, 75% to 90% of them singletons. 5.2% of the sample is in the top ten clones.

General conclusions and limits of the study: Clinical and demographic metadata were provided uncurated, with the amount varying by source and participant.

In Seattle, one collaborating source enrolled patients while the infection was active and tracked those patients longitudinally over the course of disease. The collaborating institutions used their own protocols to collect whole blood in K2EDTA tubes. For TCRbeta analysis, collaborators shipped samples as frozen whole blood, isolated PBMCs, or DNA extracted from either of those sample types. The chain is made from TRBV18 and TRBJ2-3; D gene: possibly TRBD2, on 7 matching bases. The receptor was isolated from a woman in her seventies with COVID-19, enrolled during active disease. The sequenced material came from peripheral blood. The DNA reads TGTGCCAGCTCACCGAGTGAACAGGGAGGGTATACGCAGTATTTT. This translates into CASSPSEQGGYTQYF.